Shown below are 21 T cell receptor beta chains from a single sample sequenced in a study of technical replicates of blood from several donors. Libraries were prepared by immunoSEQ multiplex PCR; TCRdb keeps only in-frame clonotypes and omits some of them. This sample yields 95,000 to 100,000 clones, of which under 97% are seen a single time; 0.2% to 0.25% belongs to the top ten. Material: T cells isolated from PBMCs. The receptor set was obtained from a human donor in good health.

The rearrangement uses TRBV5-1 and TRBJ2-1; TRBD2 aligns across 16 bases. This CDR3 region has 15 residues. V was clipped by 7 bases and J by 15 bases; unmatched bases: 13. Germline CDR1 is SGHRS and CDR2 is YFSETQ. The CDR3 sequence is CASYSPGTSGGERFF. In DNA, the CDR3 is TGCGCCAGCTATTCTCCCGGGACTAGCGGGGGGGAGAGGTTCTTC. Combining the CDR3 with reference TRBV5-1 and TRBJ2-1 gives the whole variable domain KAGVTQTPRYLIKTRGQQVTLSCSPISGHRSVSWYQQTPGQGLQFLFEYFSETQRNKGNFPGRFSGRQFSNSRSEMNVSTLELGDSALYLCASYSPGTSGGERFFGPGTRLTVL.

The rearrangement joins TRBV30 to TRBJ1-1; 7 nucleotides align to TRBD1. Germline loops: CDR1 GTSNPN, CDR2 SVGIG (reference sequence). V lost 4 bases, J lost 2 bases, and 4 bases stayed unmatched. The CDR3 runs 13 residues. CDR3 sequence (DNA): TGTGCCTGGAAGGGACAGCCTAACACTGAAGCTTTCTTT. Its translation: CAWKGQPNTEAFF.

The J gene is TRBJ2-3, the V gene TRBV21-1; TRBD1, the table's D call, was not compared with the DNA. TRBV21-1 is recorded as a pseudogene. The CDR3 is made up of 16 amino acids. The DNA for the CDR3 is TGTGCCAGCAGCTTACCGACAGGGCTCAGCACAGATACGCAGTATTTT. It yields the protein CASSLPTGLSTDTQYF.

The gene calls are TRBV30 and TRBJ2-6; D gene unclear. Trimming cost V 2 bases and J 0 bases, with 8 bases left between them. CDR3 length: 15 residues. Looked up from germline, CDR1 is GTSNPN and CDR2 is SVGIG (reference sequence). CDR3 sequence (DNA): TGTGCCTGGAGTCTGTCGGGCTCTGGGGCCAACGTCCTGACTTTC. Encoded protein: CAWSLSGSGANVLTF. The whole variable domain, filled in from reference TRBV30 and TRBJ2-6, reads SQTIHQWPATLVQPVGSPLSLECTVEGTSNPNLYWYRQAAGRGLQLLFYSVGIGQISSEVPQNLSASRPQDRQFILSSKKLLLSDSGFYLCAWSLSGSGANVLTFGAGSRLTVL.

For the CDR3, the DNA is TGCGCCAGCAGCTTCGACTCGGGAAACACCATATATTTT. Its translation: CASSFDSGNTIYF. The V call is TRBV5-1, the J call TRBJ1-3; no clear D gene. Deletions cut 2 bases from V and 4 bases from J, with 7 bases between. Looked up from germline, CDR1 is SGHRS and CDR2 is YFSETQ. CDR3 length equals 13 residues.

This chain uses TRBV7-9 with TRBJ1-5; 9 bases are a match to TRBD1. CDR1 and CDR2 from the germline V gene are SEHNR and FQNEAQ (reference sequence). Trimming cost V 11 bases and J 1 base; bases outside gene matches: 6. The CDR3 runs 14 residues. This CDR3 reads CAVDGTGSNQPQHF. The CDR3 DNA follows: TGTGCCGTGGACGGGACAGGGAGCAATCAGCCCCAGCATTTT.

V is TRBV7-6 and J is TRBJ2-5, with no clear D. The V end lost 8 bases, the J end lost 2 bases, and 12 bases lay between the germline ends. The CDR3 spans 13 residues. Looked up from germline, CDR1 is SGHVS and CDR2 is FNYEAQ. The CDR3 region is CASGAELQETQYF. The DNA for the CDR3 is TGTGCCAGCGGCGCGGAACTACAAGAGACCCAGTACTTC.

This chain connects TRBV28 to TRBJ1-1, with 12 bases lining up with TRBD1. Germline assignment: CDR1 MDHEN and CDR2 SYDVKM. CDR3 size: 18 residues. The ends lost 8 bases at V and 1 base at J; junction bases unmatched: 14. DNA of the CDR3: TGTGCCAGCTACTCCGGGACAGGGGGCTCGGTATGGAACACTGAAGCTTTCTTT. Amino acid sequence: CASYSGTGGSVWNTEAFF.

The J gene is TRBJ1-1, the V gene TRBV9; D remains ambiguous. Germline assignment: CDR1 SGDLS and CDR2 YYNGEE. The V gene lost 1 base and the J gene lost 0 bases, with 10 bases spanning the gap. The CDR3 covers 15 residues. CDR3 loop: CASSVSSSVNTEAFF. For the CDR3, the DNA is TGTGCCAGCAGCGTAAGTTCATCGGTGAACACTGAAGCTTTCTTT.

The chain joins TRBV27 to TRBJ1-2; D is uncertain. This CDR3 has 15 amino acids. CDR1 and CDR2 from the germline V gene are MNHEY and SMNVEV (reference sequence). The V gene lost 3 bases and the J gene lost 5 bases, with 16 bases spanning the gap. The chain's CDR3 is CASSFGGSSGYGYTF. CDR3 DNA sequence: TGTGCCAGCAGTTTTGGAGGGTCCTCCGGGTATGGCTACACCTTC.

This rearrangement joins TRBV7-6 to TRBJ2-7; possibly TRBD2 for D (7 bases). The germline V and J ends were trimmed by 3 bases and 3 bases, with 12 bases remaining between them. This CDR3 spans 14 amino acids. Germline CDR1 and CDR2: SGHVS and FNYEAQ. CDR3 in amino acids: CASSFEGGNYEQYF. The CDR3, as DNA: TGTGCCAGCAGCTTTGAGGGGGGGAACTACGAGCAGTACTTC.

The chain carries TRBV6-1 and TRBJ2-7, with 11 nucleotides matching TRBD1. The V and J ends lost 6 bases and 2 bases, in that order; junction bases with no gene match: 0. The CDR3 covers 13 residues. Germline V gives CDR1 MNHNS, CDR2 SASEGT. In DNA form, the CDR3 reads TGTGCCAGCAGGGACAGGGGGCCCTACGAGCAGTACTTC. Its translation: CASRDRGPYEQYF.

The rearrangement joins TRBV30 to TRBJ2-1; 7 bases fit TRBD1. V gave up 1 base and J gave up 0 bases; unmatched junction bases: 0. Germline assignment: CDR1 GTSNPN and CDR2 SVGIG (reference sequence). The CDR3 sequence is 14 residues long. CDR3 residues: CAWSGDSSYNEQFF. CDR3 nucleotide sequence: TGTGCCTGGAGTGGGGACAGCTCCTACAATGAGCAGTTCTTC. Drawing the rest from reference TRBV30 and TRBJ2-1, the complete variable domain is SQTIHQWPATLVQPVGSPLSLECTVEGTSNPNLYWYRQAAGRGLQLLFYSVGIGQISSEVPQNLSASRPQDRQFILSSKKLLLSDSGFYLCAWSGDSSYNEQFFGPGTRLTVL.

The chain is built from TRBV5-1 and TRBJ1-2; 8 bases agree with TRBD1. V was pared by 0 bases and J by 7 bases, with 11 bases of the junction left unmatched. Germline CDR1 SGHRS, CDR2 YFSETQ. There are 16 residues in the CDR3. The chain's CDR3 is CASSLDSPGGLVGYTF. Here the CDR3 DNA reads TGCGCCAGCAGCTTGGACAGTCCAGGGGGCCTAGTTGGCTACACCTTC.

Points on this clone: The germline gene is not matched at one end of the junction; a read error may be the cause. The chain combines TRBV15 with TRBJ2-5; D remains unclear. CDR3 length: 14 amino acids. From germline, CDR1 is LNHNV and CDR2 YYDKDF (reference sequence). The CDR3 is CATSRNTRREAQYF. In nucleotides, the CDR3 is TGTGCCACCAGCAGAAATACACGAAGAGAGGCCCAGTACTTC.

This clone has a handful of counts. The J gene is TRBJ1-1, the V gene TRBV7-9, with 8 bases aligning to TRBD1. From germline, CDR1 is SEHNR and CDR2 FQNEAQ (reference sequence). CDR3 length: 15 residues. Trimming took 4 bases from V and 3 from J; bases not matched to a gene: 7. The CDR3 coding sequence is TGTGCCAGCAGCTCACGACAGGGGTTAGACACTGAAGCTTTCTTT. Translated: CASSSRQGLDTEAFF.

The V and J genes are TRBV6-6 and TRBJ2-3, with a weak D call TRBD1 (6 bases). The CDR3 runs 15 residues. Trimming shortened V by 8 bases and J by 0 bases, and 15 bases separated the two germline ends. CDR1 is MNHNY, CDR2 SVGAGI, per germline (reference sequence). For the CDR3, the DNA is TGTGCCAGCGCAGGGGCCATTCCTAGCACAGATACGCAGTATTTT. Its translation: CASAGAIPSTDTQYF.

V usage is TRBV5-1 and J usage is TRBJ2-1, with TRBD2 identical over 10 bases. V lost 2 bases to trimming and J lost 3 bases; unmatched junction nucleotides: 2. This CDR3 comprises 15 residues. Germline V gene data show CDR1 as SGHRS and CDR2 as YFSETQ. CDR3 residues: CASSLTSGDYNEQFF. CDR3 in DNA: TGCGCCAGCAGCTTAACTAGCGGGGACTACAATGAGCAGTTCTTC.

This clone was found once. The rearrangement links TRBV6-5 to TRBJ1-1; weak D call: TRBD1 (6 bases). Germline-derived CDR1 and CDR2 are MNHEY and SVGAGI. The CDR3 loop spans 14 amino acids. Trimming removed 5 bases at V and 0 bases at J, with 10 bases between. The CDR3 protein is CASSRTALNTEAFF. DNA of the CDR3: TGTGCCAGCAGTCGGACAGCTTTGAACACTGAAGCTTTCTTT.

This chain joins TRBV9 and TRBJ2-7; D may be TRBD2 (5 bases). Trimming cost V 4 bases and J 3 bases, with 20 bases left between them. This CDR3 region has 16 residues. Germline CDR1 reads SGDLS; CDR2 reads YYNGEE. The CDR3 DNA reads as TGTGCCAGCAGCCTTAATGAGGGTAGCGATGGCTACGAGCAGTACTTC. The encoded protein is CASSLNEGSDGYEQYF.

The rearrangement joins TRBV18 to TRBJ1-4; tentatively, D is TRBD1 (5 bases). The ends were cut back, 3 bases at V and 3 bases at J, with 11 bases in the middle. Per the germline V gene, CDR1 is KGHSH and CDR2 is LQKENI. The CDR3 runs 15 residues. The DNA of the CDR3 is TGTGCCAGCTCACCCCAGGGTCTGGCTAATGAAAAACTGTTTTTT. Translating gives CASSPQGLANEKLFF.